Below, 2 T cell receptor beta chains from the same sample are listed, as sequenced in a study of lymphopenia after photon versus proton radiotherapy. Profiling relied on immunoSEQ multiplex PCR, and the TCRdb table lists in-frame clones only, not all of them. This table has approximately 62,000 clones, 70% to 85% appearing once. Sequenced material: peripheral blood, taken from a patient treated with proton-based radiotherapy. The receptors were sampled from a man in his sixties with pancreatic cancer.

The gene calls are TRBV18 and TRBJ2-5; D perhaps matches TRBD1 (6 bases). The CDR3 length is 14 residues. The V gene's germline CDR1 is KGHSH and CDR2 LQKENI. V was clipped by 2 bases and J by 5 bases, with 12 bases between them. CDR3 loop: CASSPSRGEETQYF. DNA for the CDR3: TGTGCCAGCTCACCATCCAGGGGAGAGGAGACCCAGTACTTC.

The CDR3 DNA sequence: TGTGCCAGCAGCTTGGGGCTGGCAGGGAACTACGAGCAGTACTTC. Translation gives CASSLGLAGNYEQYF. This chain connects TRBV5-5 to TRBJ2-7; a weak D match, TRBD1 (5 bases). This CDR3 is built from 15 residues. In germline, CDR1 is SGHKS, CDR2 YYEKEE (reference sequence). Trimming removed 0 bases from V and 3 bases from J, with 13 bases in between.